These 11 T cell receptor beta chains share one sample of origin, sequenced in a study of cytomegalovirus exposure and HLA in healthy donors. The PCR employed 60 Vbeta primers together with 13 Jbeta primers. The repertoire was sequenced with immunoSEQ multiplex PCR; TCRdb's copy has only in-frame clones and lacks some. Reported are about 190,000 clones; the ten largest clones contain 6.5%. Sequencing input: PBMCs. The receptors here all came from a man between 25 and 39 years old in good health and CMV-seronegative.

The chain has TRBV5-1 and TRBJ2-7; D remains unclear. V lost 3 bases and J 0 bases, leaving 4 bases between the germline ends. This CDR3 spans 12 amino acids. CDR1 is SGHRS, CDR2 YFSETQ, per germline. CDR3 residues: CASSSLSYEQYF. In nucleotides, the CDR3 is TGCGCCAGCAGCTCCCTCTCCTACGAGCAGTACTTC.

This chain joins TRBV6-5 and TRBJ2-5; 8 nucleotides match TRBD2. Near its end, the DNA agrees better with TRBJ2-7, so the J call may be wrong. The CDR3 spans 14 residues. The germline gives CDR1 MNHEY, CDR2 SVGAGI. The CDR3 protein is CASRPGGGEYEQYF. The CDR3 bases are TGTGCCAGCAGACCCGGGGGGGGTGAATACGAGCAGTACTTC.

This sequence joins TRBV5-1 and TRBJ2-7; D is perhaps TRBD1 (6 bases). The CDR3 contains 18 residues. Between the trimmed V and J ends, which lost 1 base and 1 base, there was a span of 21 bases. Germline V lookup: CDR1 SGHRS, CDR2 YFSETQ. CDR3 coding DNA: TGCGCCAGCAGCTTGCGCCCGTTACAGGGAAATAAGTCCTACGAGCAGTACTTC. This sequence encodes CASSLRPLQGNKSYEQYF.

The chain recombines TRBV28 with TRBJ1-5; D may be TRBD1 (5 bases). CDR3 size: 14 residues. Trimming cost V 1 base and J 10 bases, with 14 bases left between them. In germline, CDR1 is MDHEN, CDR2 SYDVKM. CDR3 DNA sequence: TGTGCCAGCAGTTTATCGGACATGGGGAAACCCCAGCATTTT. Its protein product is CASSLSDMGKPQHF. The full variable domain, completed using reference TRBV28 and TRBJ1-5, is DVKVTQSSRYLVKRTGEKVFLECVQDMDHENMFWYRQDPGLGLRLIYFSYDVKMKEKGDIPEGYSVSREKKERFSLILESASTNQTSMYLCASSLSDMGKPQHFGDGTRLSIL.

Concerning this clone itself: The junction differs from germline at one of its ends, possibly a read error. Other DNA sequences in this sample translate to the same CDR3. This rearrangement joins TRBV2 to TRBJ2-2, with D perhaps TRBD2 (5 bases). CDR3 size: 14 residues. Germline V gene data show CDR1 as SNHLY and CDR2 as FYNNEI. DNA for the CDR3: TGTGCCAGCCTGAAAGCGGCGAACACTGGGGAGCTGTTTTTT. Its translation is CASLKAANTGELFF.

The rearrangement links TRBV7-9 to TRBJ2-5, with a tentative D call TRBD2 (5 bases). The CDR3 length is 12 residues. Trimming took off 8 bases at V and 4 bases at J, with 11 bases between the two ends. Looked up from germline, CDR1 is SEHNR and CDR2 is FQNEAQ (reference sequence). The CDR3 DNA sequence: TGTGCCAGCGTGGAGGTAGGAGAGACCCAGTACTTC. Translation gives CASVEVGETQYF.

This chain joins TRBV6-1 and TRBJ1-5, with 10 nucleotides matching TRBD1. With V trimmed by 5 bases and J by 8 bases, 6 bases remained unmatched. From germline, CDR1 is MNHNS and CDR2 SASEGT. The CDR3 is 14 residues long. The CDR3 here is CASSSPGQGKPQHF. The CDR3 region has the DNA TGTGCCAGCAGTTCACCGGGACAGGGGAAGCCCCAGCATTTT.

V and J are TRBV5-1 and TRBJ1-6, with 9 positions matching TRBD1. The trim removed 6 bases at V and 10 bases at J, leaving 14 bases unmatched. From germline, CDR1 is SGHRS and CDR2 YFSETQ. This CDR3 is 16 amino acids long. The CDR3 protein is CASTTGDRESGSPLHF. The CDR3 bases are TGCGCCAGCACCACCGGGGACAGGGAATCTGGGTCACCCCTCCACTTT. Full variable domain (missing parts from reference TRBV5-1 and TRBJ1-6): KAGVTQTPRYLIKTRGQQVTLSCSPISGHRSVSWYQQTPGQGLQFLFEYFSETQRNKGNFPGRFSGRQFSNSRSEMNVSTLELGDSALYLCASTTGDRESGSPLHFGNGTRLTVT.

Regarding this clone: The CDR3 end shows no conserved phenylalanine or tryptophan, and so a read error is likely. The rearrangement links TRBV19 to TRBJ1-2, with 8 bases aligning to TRBD1. Unmatched junction bases numbered 10, after V lost 6 bases and J lost 7 bases. CDR3 size: 14 residues. CDR1 and CDR2 (germline): LNHDA, SQIVND (reference sequence). The CDR3 sequence is CASRAPAGQAGYTL. In nucleotides, the CDR3 is TGTGCCAGTAGGGCCCCCGCGGGACAGGCTGGCTACACCCTC.

This chain joins TRBV6-1 and TRBJ2-3; TRBD2 might be the D (6 bases). The CDR3 is 16 amino acids. Per germline, CDR1 MNHNS and CDR2 SASEGT. V gave up 4 bases and J gave up 2 bases, with 16 bases separating them. CDR3 sequence: CASSGVPGLFTDTQYF. The CDR3 bases are TGTGCCAGCAGTGGGGTGCCGGGACTGTTCACAGATACGCAGTATTTT.

As for this clone: A read error may account for a junction end that differs from germline. The sample has other DNA sequences that encode this CDR3 too. The chain links TRBV7-3 to TRBJ1-5; 8 bases align to TRBD1. Germline CDR1 reads SGHTA; CDR2 reads FQGTGA. The CDR3 runs to 16 residues. The DNA of the CDR3 is TGTGCCAGCAGTTTGGACAGGGAATATAGCAATCAGCCCCAACATTTT. Protein sequence: CASSLDREYSNQPQHF.